The 25 T cell receptor beta chains given below trace back to one sample, sequenced in a study of blood T cell repertoires in COVID-19. Generated by immunoSEQ multiplex PCR, the TCRdb table keeps only in-frame clones and is missing some. This table has around 260,000 clones, roughly 80% appearing once. The sample comprised peripheral blood. The receptor set was obtained from a man aged 60 to 75 who had recovered from COVID-19.

The count of this clone is one. This sequence joins TRBV11-2 and TRBJ2-7; D might be TRBD2 (5 bases). This CDR3 region has 13 residues. The V end lost 5 bases, the J end lost 4 bases, and 12 bases lay between the germline ends. CDR1 SGHAT and CDR2 FQNNGV come from the germline V gene. CDR3 sequence reads: CASSRQLGYEQYF. Written as DNA, the CDR3 is TGTGCCAGCAGCCGCCAACTAGGGTACGAGCAGTACTTC.

As to this clone: Distinct nucleotide sequences in the sample also encode this CDR3. This rearrangement joins TRBV3-1 (or the pseudogene TRBV3-2) to TRBJ2-3; 9 bases map to TRBD2. V lost 3 bases and J lost 0; bases outside the gene matches: 4. The germline V gene has CDR1 LGHDT and CDR2 YNNKEL (reference sequence). The length of the CDR3 is 16 residues. The CDR3 DNA reads as TGTGCCAGCAGCCAGTTAGCGGGGGCAAGCACAGATACGCAGTATTTT. Translated, it gives CASSQLAGASTDTQYF.

The chain has TRBV5-5 and TRBJ2-7; D unresolved. V dropped 1 base and J dropped 2 bases, with 10 bases sitting between them. CDR3 length equals 14 residues. Per germline, CDR1 SGHKS and CDR2 YYEKEE (reference sequence). The CDR3 region is CASSLLDKPYEQYF. In nucleotides, the CDR3 is TGTGCCAGCAGCTTGTTAGACAAGCCCTACGAGCAGTACTTC.

The table lists this clone with a count of one. The chain uses TRBV7-8 and TRBJ1-4, with D perhaps TRBD1 (5 bases). The CDR3 is 15 amino acids. V was pared by 5 bases and J by 1 base, with 11 bases between. CDR1 and CDR2 (germline): SGHVS, FQNEAQ. Here the CDR3 reads CASSPYRITNEKLFF. The DNA of the CDR3 is TGTGCCAGCAGCCCGTACAGGATAACTAATGAAAAACTGTTTTTT.

The chain has TRBV5-8 and TRBJ1-2, with 12 bases fitting TRBD1. This CDR3 has 17 amino acids. Germline V lookup: CDR1 SGHTS, CDR2 YDEGEE. Losses at the gene ends were 1 base for V and 5 bases for J; bases not matched to a gene: 9. The CDR3 sequence: CASSLTPGQGAVYGYTF. The CDR3 DNA sequence: TGTGCCAGCAGCTTGACACCGGGACAGGGGGCTGTATATGGCTACACCTTC. Complete variable domain (other parts from reference TRBV5-8 and TRBJ1-2): EAGVTQSPTHLIKTRGQQATLRCSPISGHTSVYWYQQALGLGLQFLLWYDEGEERNRGNFPPRFSGRQFPNYSSELNVNALELEDSALYLCASSLTPGQGAVYGYTFGSGTRLTVV.

The chain joins TRBV11-2 to TRBJ2-1; no clear D gene. Germline assignment: CDR1 SGHAT and CDR2 FQNNGV. V was trimmed by 5 bases and J by 9 bases, leaving 11 bases between them. CDR3 length: 12 amino acids. CDR3 region: CASSPVVSEQFF. In DNA, the CDR3 is TGTGCCAGCAGCCCTGTCGTTAGTGAGCAGTTCTTC.

V is TRBV10-3 and J is TRBJ1-2; 7 positions agree with TRBD1. V gave up 3 bases and J gave up 7 bases; unmatched junction bases: 5. Germline CDR1 is ENHRY and CDR2 is SYGVKD. This CDR3 is built from 13 residues. The CDR3, as DNA: TGTGCCATCAGTGACAGGGGGTCGAGTGGCTACACCTTC. This encodes CAISDRGSSGYTF.

The rearrangement uses TRBV2 and TRBJ1-4; 7 nucleotides line up with TRBD1. The CDR3 is made up of 14 amino acids. With 6 bases clipped from V and 5 bases from J, the junction kept 6 bases outside the gene matches. Germline V gives CDR1 SNHLY, CDR2 FYNNEI. In DNA form, the CDR3 reads TGTGCCAGCAGGCCCGGGACAGCAAATGAAAAACTGTTTTTT. This translates into CASRPGTANEKLFF. The variable domain in full, completed from reference TRBV2 and TRBJ1-4, reads EPEVTQTPSHQVTQMGQEVILRCVPISNHLYFYWYRQILGQKVEFLVSFYNNEISEKSEIFDDQFSVERPDGSNFTLKIRSTKLEDSAMYFCASRPGTANEKLFFGSGTQLSVL.

V usage is TRBV27 and J usage is TRBJ2-3; TRBD2 is a possible D gene (6 bases). V was pared by 6 bases and J by 3 bases, with 22 bases between. The CDR3 is made up of 17 amino acids. Germline V gene data show CDR1 as MNHEY and CDR2 as SMNVEV (reference sequence). The CDR3 nucleotides read TGTGCCAGCAGGGTAAGCGGGTCTCCTACCCGTACAGATACGCAGTATTTT. It encodes CASRVSGSPTRTDTQYF.

This clone was observed a few times. The chain couples TRBV7-9 to TRBJ2-1; D is uncertain. There are 16 residues in the CDR3. Germline V gene lookup returns CDR1 SEHNR and CDR2 FQNEAQ (reference sequence). Trimming took off 2 bases at V and 2 bases at J, with 13 bases between the two ends. The CDR3 DNA sequence: TGTGCCAGCAGCTTATCCGGGTCTCACACCTACAATGAGCAGTTCTTC. It yields the protein CASSLSGSHTYNEQFF.

The gene calls are TRBV11-2 and TRBJ2-7, with D possibly matching TRBD1 (6 bases). Germline loops: CDR1 SGHAT, CDR2 FQNNGV. CDR3 length: 12 amino acids. V lost 5 bases, J lost 3 bases, and 8 bases lay in between. CDR3 sequence: CASSGGLYEQYF. The CDR3 DNA follows: TGTGCCAGCAGCGGGGGCCTCTACGAGCAGTACTTC.

This rearrangement joins TRBV5-1 to TRBJ2-7; 10 bases are a match to TRBD2. The CDR3 sequence is 15 residues long. Germline loops: CDR1 SGHRS, CDR2 YFSETQ. Trimming at V came to 4 bases and at J to 5 bases, leaving 9 bases not matched to a gene. The CDR3 region has the DNA TGCGCCAGCAGCAAACGTCAGGGGACTAGCGACGAGCAGTACTTC. Amino acids: CASSKRQGTSDEQYF. The variable domain in full, completed from reference TRBV5-1 and TRBJ2-7, reads KAGVTQTPRYLIKTRGQQVTLSCSPISGHRSVSWYQQTPGQGLQFLFEYFSETQRNKGNFPGRFSGRQFSNSRSEMNVSTLELGDSALYLCASSKRQGTSDEQYFGPGTRLTVT.

The V gene is TRBV7-2, the J gene TRBJ1-3, with TRBD1 matching over 7 bases. Germline V gives CDR1 SGHTA, CDR2 FQGNSA. The CDR3 consists of 16 residues. The ends lost 5 bases at V and 4 bases at J; junction bases unmatched: 11. As DNA, the CDR3 is TGTGCCAGCAGCCCGCAGACAGGGCTGGTAGGAAACACCATATATTTT. Protein product: CASSPQTGLVGNTIYF.

This clone came up once. The rearrangement uses TRBV19 and TRBJ2-3, with 9 bases fitting TRBD2. The CDR3 has 16 amino acids. Trimming at V came to 6 bases and at J to 4 bases, leaving 11 bases not matched to a gene. Germline CDR1 reads LNHDA; CDR2 reads SQIVND (reference sequence). The CDR3, as DNA: TGTGCCAGTAGAAGAGGTAGCGGGGGTATTTCAGATACGCAGTATTTT. Protein: CASRRGSGGISDTQYF.

This sequence joins TRBV29-1 and TRBJ1-3, with D unclear. The germline CDR1 and CDR2 sequences are SQVTM and ANQGSEA. Between the trimmed V and J ends, which lost 6 bases and 4 bases, there was a span of 7 bases. This CDR3 has 11 residues. The DNA of the CDR3 is TGCAGCGTAGTTACAGGAAACACCATATATTTT. Translating it yields CSVVTGNTIYF.

The V call is TRBV5-1, the J call TRBJ2-7, with TRBD2 matching over 7 bases. The CDR3 sequence is 14 residues long. Germline assignment: CDR1 SGHRS and CDR2 YFSETQ. The junction had 8 bases not matched to a gene; V was cut back by 2 bases and J by 6 bases. The CDR3 DNA reads TGCGCCAGCAGCTTAGCGAGCGGGAAGGGCGAGCAGTACTTC. Protein product: CASSLASGKGEQYF.

The chain links TRBV29-1 to TRBJ1-2, with D perhaps matching TRBD1 (5 bases). CDR1 is SQVTM and CDR2 is ANQGSEA in the germline V gene. Trimming pared 5 bases from V and 8 bases from J, leaving 18 bases between. The length of the CDR3 is 13 residues. The CDR3 here is CSVLSMQGNGYTF. CDR3 in DNA: TGCAGCGTTTTGTCAATGCAGGGTAACGGCTACACCTTC.

This clone has only one observation. V is TRBV6-5 and J is TRBJ1-6; D unresolved. V lost 7 bases and J 9 bases, leaving 13 bases between the germline ends. The CDR3 loop spans 13 amino acids. CDR1 MNHEY and CDR2 SVGAGI come from the germline V gene. CDR3 nucleotide sequence: TGTGCCAGCAACTCGAAACCTGGTTCACCCCTCCACTTT. It translates to CASNSKPGSPLHF.

The J gene is TRBJ2-1, the V gene TRBV11-2; 10 bases line up with TRBD2. This CDR3 is 17 amino acids long. Losses at the gene ends were 0 bases for V and 6 bases for J; bases not matched to a gene: 8. Germline assignment: CDR1 SGHAT and CDR2 FQNNGV. DNA of the CDR3: TGTGCCAGCAGCTTAGATCCCCCTAGCGGGGGCCTCAATGAGCAGTTCTTC. Protein product: CASSLDPPSGGLNEQFF.

The chain uses TRBV28 and TRBJ1-4; TRBD1 matches at 10 bases. Trimming at V came to 4 bases and at J to 10 bases, leaving 9 bases not matched to a gene. The CDR3 contains 15 residues. The germline V gene has CDR1 MDHEN and CDR2 SYDVKM. The CDR3 spells CASSSPGTGDRKLFF. DNA of the CDR3: TGTGCCAGCAGTTCTCCCGGGACAGGGGATAGAAAACTGTTTTTT.

The chain's CDR3 is CASSSFPLETQYF. The CDR3, as DNA: TGTGCCAGCAGCTCTTTCCCTTTAGAGACCCAGTACTTC. The genes are TRBV7-3 and TRBJ2-5; D remains unclear. The CDR3 has 13 residues. CDR1 SGHTA and CDR2 FQGTGA come from the germline V gene. Trimming left V 4 bases short and J 4 bases short, with 10 bases between.

The rearrangement uses TRBV9 and TRBJ1-1; TRBD1 matches 10 bases. This CDR3 has 15 residues. The V gene end was trimmed by 3 bases and the J gene end by 6 bases; junction bases not matched to a gene: 8. Per the germline V gene, CDR1 is SGDLS and CDR2 is YYNGEE. CDR3 bases: TGTGCCAGCAGCGCAGGGGACAGGGGAGGACCTGAAGCTTTCTTT. It yields the protein CASSAGDRGGPEAFF. Using reference TRBV9 and TRBJ1-1 for the parts outside the CDR3, the full variable domain is DSGVTQTPKHLITATGQRVTLRCSPRSGDLSVYWYQQSLDQGLQFLIQYYNGEERAKGNILERFSAQQFPDLHSELNLSSLELGDSALYFCASSAGDRGGPEAFFGQGTRLTVV.

V gene TRBV7-3 combines with J gene TRBJ2-6, with a tentative D call TRBD2 (6 bases). Per germline, CDR1 SGHTA and CDR2 FQGTGA. CDR3 length: 17 residues. Trimming removed 2 bases at V and 0 bases at J, with 11 bases between. The CDR3 DNA follows: TGTGCCAGCAGCTTACGCGGGGACCCCTCTGGGGCCAACGTCCTGACTTTC. This translates into CASSLRGDPSGANVLTF.

The V and J genes are TRBV30 and TRBJ1-6, with D perhaps TRBD1 (5 bases). CDR1 is GTSNPN, CDR2 SVGIG, per germline (reference sequence). The V end lost 2 bases, the J end lost 10 bases, and 12 bases lay between the germline ends. The CDR3 is 13 amino acids. The CDR3 DNA follows: TGTGCCTGGAGTACCCAGGGTGGGTCACCCCTCCACTTT. Its translation: CAWSTQGGSPLHF.

V gene TRBV11-2 combines with J gene TRBJ2-2, with 11 nucleotides matching TRBD2. From germline, CDR1 is SGHAT and CDR2 FQNNGV. Unmatched junction bases numbered 4, after V lost 3 bases and J lost 7 bases. CDR3 length equals 15 residues. The CDR3: CASSFTSGSIGELFF. The CDR3 DNA follows: TGTGCCAGCAGCTTCACTAGCGGGAGCATCGGGGAGCTGTTTTTT.